This entry lists 5 T cell receptor beta chains sequenced from one sample in a study of T cell repertoires in cytomegalovirus infection. These TCRs' antigens remain unknown. MiXCR was run by TCRdb on the reads, yielding one entry per CDR3 protein. The data contain 750,000 to 900,000 distinct CDR3 sequences, just under 30% of them seen just once; the ten biggest clones take up roughly 14%. Sequencing used cultured CD8+ T cells from PBMCs, obtained from culture after CMV antigen stimulation. The receptor source for this set is a human donor in good health (CMV status not recorded). Some clones in this sample may be carry-over from other donors' samples.

This clonotype was found a few times. This rearrangement joins TRBV12-3 or TRBV12-4 to TRBJ2-2; D might be TRBD2 (7 bases). Trimming took 4 bases from V and 6 from J, leaving 12 bases between them. The CDR3 is made up of 14 amino acids. The CDR3 DNA follows: TGTGCCAGCAGTTACGGGGGGCCGGCCGGGGAGCTGTTTTTT. It encodes CASSYGGPAGELFF.

This clonotype was recorded a few times. The V call is TRBV6-1, the J call TRBJ2-3, with D uncertain. Germline-derived CDR1 and CDR2 are MNHNS and SASEGT. V was shortened by 6 bases and J by 0 bases, with 13 bases between the two germline ends. This CDR3 comprises 15 residues. The CDR3 loop reads CASRDVQFSTDTQYF. DNA of the CDR3: TGTGCCAGCAGAGATGTGCAGTTCAGCACAGATACGCAGTATTTT.

This clonotype was detected only a few times. This chain uses TRBV7-2 with TRBJ2-3; TRBD1 matches at 12 bases. The CDR3 spans 16 residues. With V trimmed by 2 bases and J by 6 bases, 6 bases remained unmatched. The germline gives CDR1 SGHTA, CDR2 FQGNSA. In DNA form, the CDR3 reads TGTGCCAGCAGCTTATGGGACAGGGGGCGGTTGGATACGCAGTATTTT. It codes for CASSLWDRGRLDTQYF.

The V call is TRBV2, the J call TRBJ2-2; unclear D gene. The CDR3 has 14 residues. Germline V gene lookup returns CDR1 SNHLY and CDR2 FYNNEI. V was clipped by 3 bases and J by 1 base, with 6 bases between them. CDR3 protein: CASSDEQNTGELFF. DNA of the CDR3: TGTGCCAGCAGTGACGAACAGAACACCGGGGAGCTGTTTTTT.

This chain connects TRBV5-4 to TRBJ2-2; 10 positions agree with TRBD2. Germline lookup yields CDR1 SGHNT and CDR2 YYREEE (reference sequence). CDR3 size: 15 residues. The V segment lost 2 bases and the J segment 4 bases; nucleotides outside the gene matches: 2. The CDR3 sequence: CASSLTSGVTGELFF. CDR3 DNA sequence: TGTGCCAGCAGCTTAACTAGCGGGGTCACCGGGGAGCTGTTTTTT. Looking up the rest from reference TRBV5-4 and TRBJ2-2 gives the full variable domain: ETGVTQSPTHLIKTRGQQVTLRCSSQSGHNTVSWYQQALGQGPQFIFQYYREEENGRGNFPPRFSGLQFPNYSSELNVNALELDDSALYLCASSLTSGVTGELFFGEGSRLTVL.